One sample yielded the 25 T cell receptor beta chains listed below, sequenced in a study of Graves' ophthalmopathy and Graves' hyperthyroidism. The sequenced template was RNA, covering the TCR beta CDR3 region. RT-PCR in the first round used HTBI primers; a second-round multiplex PCR followed. MiXCR was run by TCRdb on the multiplex PCR reads, yielding one entry per CDR3 protein. The sample lists 200,000 to 300,000 distinct CDR3 sequences; around 50% were seen once. Sequencing was performed on peripheral blood. These receptors all stem from an adult man with Graves' ophthalmopathy.

This clonotype was picked up a small number of times. The rearrangement joins TRBV7-9 to TRBJ2-7; D ambiguous. The CDR3 covers 12 residues. The V end lost 4 bases, the J end lost 6 bases, and 10 bases lay between the germline ends. Germline CDR1 and CDR2: SEHNR and FQNEAQ (reference sequence). CDR3 coding DNA: TGTGCCAGCAGCTCTCTGACGCTCGAGCAGTACTTC. It yields the protein CASSSLTLEQYF.

The chain is built from TRBV19 and TRBJ1-5, with 9 bases matching TRBD1. The V and J ends lost 5 bases and 7 bases, in that order; junction bases with no gene match: 9. From germline, CDR1 is LNHDA and CDR2 SQIVND (reference sequence). There are 15 residues in the CDR3. As DNA, the CDR3 is TGTGCCAGTAGTTCTACAGGGGGCGCGGGACAGCCCCAGCATTTT. Amino acid sequence: CASSSTGGAGQPQHF.

The table lists this clonotype with a few counts. This chain connects TRBV5-1 to TRBJ2-7, with 8 bases fitting TRBD2. V gave up 0 bases and J gave up 6 bases; unmatched junction bases: 8. The CDR3 contains 15 residues. Germline lookup yields CDR1 SGHRS and CDR2 YFSETQ. CDR3 sequence reads: CASSLEGRGGREQYF. CDR3 nucleotide sequence: TGCGCCAGCAGCTTGGAAGGCCGGGGGGGCCGCGAGCAGTACTTC.

There are a few counts of this clonotype. The V call is TRBV6-5, the J call TRBJ2-7, with D possibly matching TRBD2 (5 bases). V was trimmed by 2 bases and J by 5 bases, leaving 10 bases between them. This CDR3 comprises 13 residues. Germline V gene sequence: CDR1 MNHEY, CDR2 SVGAGI. CDR3 region: CASSYRRRDEQYF. CDR3 bases: TGTGCCAGCAGTTACCGGAGGCGGGACGAGCAGTACTTC.

The chain carries TRBV19 and TRBJ1-5; D unclear. The CDR3 runs to 12 residues. Per the germline V gene, CDR1 is LNHDA and CDR2 is SQIVND (reference sequence). The ends were cut back, 6 bases at V and 5 bases at J, with 8 bases in the middle. The CDR3 is CASRVQYQPQHF. CDR3 nucleotides: TGTGCCAGTAGGGTTCAGTATCAGCCCCAGCATTTT.

The chain couples TRBV19 to TRBJ2-6; TRBD1 matches 7 bases. The CDR3 has 17 residues. The junction had 8 bases not matched to a gene; V was cut back by 6 bases and J by 0 bases. Germline lookup yields CDR1 LNHDA and CDR2 SQIVND (reference sequence). The CDR3 sequence: CASRRQGYISGANVLTF. In DNA form, the CDR3 reads TGTGCCAGTAGACGACAGGGCTACATCTCTGGGGCCAACGTCCTGACTTTC. The whole variable domain, filled in from reference TRBV19 and TRBJ2-6, reads DGGITQSPKYLFRKEGQNVTLSCEQNLNHDAMYWYRQDPGQGLRLIYYSQIVNDFQKGDIAEGYSVSREKKESFPLTVTSAQKNPTAFYLCASRRQGYISGANVLTFGAGSRLTVL.

The sample holds a few counts of this clonotype. This sequence joins TRBV7-9 and TRBJ1-4, with 8 bases aligning to TRBD1. Germline values: CDR1 SEHNR, CDR2 FQNEAQ (reference sequence). The J segment lost 7 bases and the V segment lost 1 base, leaving 5 bases of the junction unmatched. CDR3 length equals 15 residues. The chain's CDR3 is CASSLGTGKGEKLFF. CDR3 nucleotides: TGTGCCAGCAGCTTAGGGACAGGGAAAGGTGAAAAACTGTTTTTT.

This clonotype was recorded at least ten times. The chain carries TRBV6-2 or TRBV6-3 and TRBJ1-6, with D possibly being TRBD1 (6 bases). The CDR3 has 15 residues. The germline V gene encodes CDR1 MNHEY and CDR2 SVGEGT. Trimming left V 6 bases short and J 6 bases short, with 15 bases between. The CDR3 bases are TGTGCCAGCAGGATGACAGGCACCAGTAATTCACCCCTCCACTTT. Its protein product is CASRMTGTSNSPLHF.

CDR3 region: CATSAVDRKQETQYF. As DNA, the CDR3 is TGTGCCACCAGTGCCGTGGACAGGAAGCAAGAGACCCAGTACTTC. The chain links TRBV24-1 to TRBJ2-5, with TRBD1 matching over 7 bases. V trimming: 5 bases; J trimming: 2 bases; junction bases outside the gene matches: 7. Looked up from germline, CDR1 is KGHDR and CDR2 is SFDVKD. CDR3 length: 15 residues.

The chain couples TRBV4-1 to TRBJ1-2; D is perhaps TRBD1 (5 bases). CDR3 size: 15 residues. V lost 0 bases and J lost 4, with 12 bases in between. Per germline, CDR1 MGHRA and CDR2 YSYEKL. CDR3 loop: CASSQEGRDGYGYTF. CDR3 DNA sequence: TGCGCCAGCAGCCAAGAGGGCAGGGATGGCTATGGCTACACCTTC.

The V and J genes are TRBV2 and TRBJ2-2; the D gene could be TRBD1 or TRBD2 (5 bases each). Germline CDR1 is SNHLY and CDR2 is FYNNEI. CDR3 length: 16 residues. V dropped 2 bases and J dropped 5 bases, with 15 bases sitting between them. The CDR3 DNA follows: TGTGCCAGCAGTGAATTGGGGGAACGAGTGACCGGGGAGCTGTTTTTT. Translating it yields CASSELGERVTGELFF. The whole variable domain, filled in from reference TRBV2 and TRBJ2-2, reads EPEVTQTPSHQVTQMGQEVILRCVPISNHLYFYWYRQILGQKVEFLVSFYNNEISEKSEIFDDQFSVERPDGSNFTLKIRSTKLEDSAMYFCASSELGERVTGELFFGEGSRLTVL.

The J gene is TRBJ1-4, the V gene TRBV10-3; TRBD1 agrees at 7 bases. The CDR3 loop spans 13 amino acids. V dropped 10 bases and J dropped 6; count of bases not matched to a gene: 8. CDR1 and CDR2 (germline): ENHRY, SYGVKD. CDR3 sequence: CATRKGADEKLFF. The CDR3 DNA reads as TGTGCCACCAGGAAGGGGGCGGATGAAAAACTGTTTTTT.

This clonotype has only one observation. The chain carries TRBV29-1 and TRBJ2-3; the match to TRBD1 covers 9 bases. V shed 2 bases, J shed 4 bases, and the junction held 7 bases outside the gene matches. This CDR3 has 15 amino acids. Germline assignment: CDR1 SQVTM and CDR2 ANQGSEA. This CDR3 is CSVERTGDTADTQYF. In DNA form, the CDR3 reads TGCAGCGTTGAAAGGACAGGGGACACGGCAGATACGCAGTATTTT.

This clonotype showed up just a few times. The genes are TRBV19 and TRBJ2-2, with 14 bases aligning to TRBD2. The CDR3 spans 17 residues. Unmatched junction bases numbered 6, after V lost 4 bases and J lost 5 bases. Germline CDR1 reads LNHDA; CDR2 reads SQIVND (reference sequence). The CDR3 here is CASSTPGLAGATGELFF. The CDR3 nucleotides are TGTGCCAGTAGTACTCCGGGACTAGCGGGAGCGACCGGGGAGCTGTTTTTT.

The V call is TRBV6-5, the J call TRBJ1-2, with D perhaps TRBD1 (6 bases). The CDR3 has 12 amino acids. The germline V gene encodes CDR1 MNHEY and CDR2 SVGAGI. V was trimmed by 8 bases and J by 8 bases, leaving 15 bases between them. Written as DNA, the CDR3 is TGTGCCAGCGGGAAGGGGGTTGGGGGCTACACCTTC. This codes for CASGKGVGGYTF.

This rearrangement joins TRBV20-1 to TRBJ2-2; D is possibly TRBD2 (6 bases). Germline V gene lookup returns CDR1 DFQATT and CDR2 SNEGSKA (reference sequence). This CDR3 spans 16 amino acids. V lost 0 bases and J 2 bases, leaving 13 bases between the germline ends. The DNA for the CDR3 is TGCAGTGCTAGAGATTTGCAGGGAGGAAACACCGGGGAGCTGTTTTTT. Translated, it gives CSARDLQGGNTGELFF.

Concerning this clonotype itself: Sequence at one end of the junction differs from germline and may be a read error. This chain links TRBV10-3 with TRBJ2-7, with a possible D match to TRBD1 (5 bases). Germline lookup yields CDR1 ENHRY and CDR2 SYGVKD. This CDR3 comprises 16 residues. CDR3 DNA sequence: TGTGCCAGCAGTTTGGGTCGGACACCCCGCCCTAGCGAGCAGTACTTC. Translating it yields CASSLGRTPRPSEQYF.

This clonotype showed up just once. The chain couples TRBV12-3 or TRBV12-4 to TRBJ1-5, with TRBD1 matching 7 bases. Losses at the gene ends were 5 bases for V and 0 bases for J; bases not matched to a gene: 4. This CDR3 spans 15 amino acids. CDR3 in amino acids: CASSPGDSSNQPQHF. CDR3 DNA sequence: TGTGCCAGCAGTCCCGGGGACAGTAGCAATCAGCCCCAGCATTTT.

This chain joins TRBV9 and TRBJ1-6, with 8 bases lining up with TRBD1. Losses at the gene ends were 2 bases for V and 12 bases for J; bases not matched to a gene: 4. The length of the CDR3 is 13 residues. Germline V gene lookup returns CDR1 SGDLS and CDR2 YYNGEE. The CDR3 DNA sequence: TGTGCCAGCAGCGTGGACAGGGCTCGACCCCTCCACTTT. It is translated as CASSVDRARPLHF.

This clonotype was picked up many times. The chain links TRBV2 to TRBJ1-6; TRBD1 might be the D (5 bases). This CDR3 contains 12 residues. Germline V gene sequence: CDR1 SNHLY, CDR2 FYNNEI. Between the trimmed V and J ends, which lost 9 bases and 9 bases, there was a span of 12 bases. In nucleotides, the CDR3 is TGTGCCAGGGGACGGTGGGGTTCACCCCTCCACTTT. It is translated as CARGRWGSPLHF.

The chain uses TRBV10-3 and TRBJ2-7, with 13 bases aligning to TRBD2. The germline CDR1 and CDR2 sequences are ENHRY and SYGVKD. The CDR3 loop spans 15 amino acids. V lost 10 bases to trimming and J lost 6 bases; unmatched junction nucleotides: 12. CDR3 protein: CASRQLAGGPIEQYF. The DNA of the CDR3 is TGTGCCAGCAGACAACTAGCGGGAGGGCCAATCGAGCAGTACTTC.

The chain uses TRBV10-3 and TRBJ1-1, with 10 bases fitting TRBD1. The CDR3 has 18 amino acids. Trimming took 0 bases from V and 2 from J; bases not matched to a gene: 9. Germline V gene data show CDR1 as ENHRY and CDR2 as SYGVKD. For the CDR3, the DNA is TGTGCCATCAGTGAGTCGGGACAGGGGCCCGCCACCAACACTGAAGCTTTCTTT. Translated, it gives CAISESGQGPATNTEAFF.

The sample holds a few counts of this clonotype. The genes are TRBV20-1 and TRBJ2-2; no reliable D call. This CDR3 has 12 residues. V lost 3 bases and J 5 bases, leaving 7 bases between the germline ends. Germline V lookup: CDR1 DFQATT, CDR2 SNEGSKA (reference sequence). The CDR3 nucleotides are TGCAGTGCTAGGCAGGCGACCGGGGAGCTGTTTTTT. This encodes CSARQATGELFF.

The gene calls are TRBV15 and TRBJ1-5; D not certain. CDR3 length equals 15 residues. Per the germline V gene, CDR1 is LNHNV and CDR2 is YYDKDF (reference sequence). V dropped 3 bases and J dropped 4 bases, with 13 bases sitting between them. The CDR3 DNA reads TGTGCCACCAGCAGTTTTTTGGCCGATAATCAGCCCCAGCATTTT. As protein: CATSSFLADNQPQHF.

For this clonotype: The junction departs from germline at one end; a sequencing error may be responsible. The chain couples TRBV10-3 to TRBJ1-6, with TRBD1 matching 8 bases. This CDR3 has 14 residues. Germline loops: CDR1 ENHRY, CDR2 SYGVKD. The CDR3 here is CASSYRTGNSPLHF. CDR3 DNA: TGTGCCAGCAGTTACCGGACAGGGAATTCACCCCTCCACTTT.